Presented here are 32 T cell receptor beta chains from one specimen sequenced in a study of T cell repertoires in cytomegalovirus infection (dated by TCRdb to between 2019 and 2020). Sequencing was performed on an Illumina HiSeq 1500. In-frame beta chains were kept once TCRdb had trimmed the public reads at Q25 with fastp and called clones with MiXCR. Each CDR3 protein appears once, grouped with its most common genes and DNA. This sample lists about 180,000 distinct CDR3 sequences; 13% to 15% were detected once. 25% to 30% of the sample is taken by the ten largest. Sequencing input: PBMCs. The source is a human donor in good health (CMV status not recorded). Some clones in this sample may be carry-over from other donors' samples.

The V gene is TRBV12-3 or TRBV12-4, the J gene TRBJ2-1; D is unresolved. The CDR3 totals 14 residues. V lost 1 base to trimming and J lost 2 bases, with 6 bases between them. The CDR3 loop reads CASSLVGTYNEQFF. In DNA form, the CDR3 reads TGTGCCAGCAGTTTAGTGGGCACCTACAATGAGCAGTTCTTC.

V gene TRBV19 combines with J gene TRBJ1-1; D unresolved. Germline V gene sequence: CDR1 LNHDA, CDR2 SQIVND (reference sequence). V was trimmed by 5 bases and J by 1 base, leaving 14 bases between them. The CDR3 spans 15 residues. The CDR3: CASSPLPTGNTEAFF. The CDR3 DNA reads TGTGCCAGTAGTCCATTACCGACCGGGAACACTGAAGCTTTCTTT.

The chain recombines TRBV20-1 with TRBJ2-2; 12 positions agree with TRBD2. The J segment lost 0 bases and the V segment lost 3 bases, leaving 5 bases of the junction unmatched. The CDR3 is made up of 17 amino acids. Germline assignment: CDR1 DFQATT and CDR2 SNEGSKA (reference sequence). CDR3 nucleotide sequence: TGCAGTGCTAGGGTACTAGCGGGAGGCCCGAACACCGGGGAGCTGTTTTTT. Protein: CSARVLAGGPNTGELFF.

This clonotype occurred a few times. The chain has TRBV5-1 and TRBJ2-2; 8 nucleotides line up with TRBD2. The CDR3 runs 18 residues. Germline lookup yields CDR1 SGHRS and CDR2 YFSETQ. With 0 bases clipped from V and 3 bases from J, the junction kept 10 bases outside the gene matches. The CDR3 sequence: CASSLGSPGGTYTGELFF. In DNA, the CDR3 is TGCGCCAGCAGCTTGGGGAGCCCGGGGGGGACTTACACCGGGGAGCTGTTTTTT.

This clonotype was counted many times. V gene TRBV7-2 combines with J gene TRBJ2-3; D is ambiguous. CDR1 is SGHTA, CDR2 FQGNSA, per germline. There are 15 residues in the CDR3. Trimming shortened V by 1 base and J by 5 bases, and 13 bases separated the two germline ends. The chain's CDR3 is CASSLGSNLGDTQYF. DNA for the CDR3: TGTGCCAGCAGCTTAGGTAGCAACTTAGGAGATACGCAGTATTTT.

This clonotype came up many times. The genes are TRBV12-5 and TRBJ2-1; D not resolved. V lost 0 bases, J lost 5 bases, and 11 bases lay in between. The CDR3 is made up of 15 amino acids. CDR1 is LGHNT, CDR2 FRNRAP, per germline. CDR3 sequence (DNA): TGTGCTAGTGGTTTGGTAAGGTTAGGAGACAATGAGCAGTTCTTC. Translating gives CASGLVRLGDNEQFF.

This clonotype was counted between two and nine times. The V call is TRBV4-1, the J call TRBJ1-2; tentative D call: TRBD1 (5 bases). Trimming left V 4 bases short and J 4 bases short, with 16 bases between. The CDR3 length is 15 residues. Germline CDR1 reads MGHRA; CDR2 reads YSYEKL. The CDR3 DNA reads as TGCGCCAGCAGCCGATCCCGCGGGGGAGGCTATGGCTACACCTTC. Translating gives CASSRSRGGGYGYTF.

J is TRBJ2-2 and V is TRBV28; D not certain. V lost 3 bases and J 7 bases, leaving 9 bases between the germline ends. Germline-derived CDR1 and CDR2 are MDHEN and SYDVKM. This CDR3 spans 13 amino acids. The chain's CDR3 is CASSFLGIGELFF. The CDR3 nucleotides read TGTGCCAGCAGTTTCTTGGGTATCGGGGAGCTGTTTTTT.

This clonotype was observed a few times. The junction departs from the called germline gene at one end, perhaps through a read error. The chain has TRBV7-7 and TRBJ2-7; TRBD1 matches 10 bases. The germline CDR1 and CDR2 sequences are SSHAT and FNYEAQ (reference sequence). The CDR3 is 15 amino acids. The CDR3 coding sequence is TGTGCTAGCAGCTTAGCCCCGGGACAGGGGAACGAGCAGTACTTC. Its translation: CASSLAPGQGNEQYF.

This clonotype was observed at least ten times. The CDR3 coding sequence is TGTGCCAGCAGCGGGGGGGGCCCGCAGTTCTTC. Amino acid sequence: CASSGGGPQFF. The rearrangement uses TRBV7-3 and TRBJ2-1; D perhaps matches TRBD2 (7 bases). Germline V gene lookup returns CDR1 SGHTA and CDR2 FQGTGA. The V end was cut by 5 bases, the J end by 12 bases, with 11 bases between. The CDR3 is made up of 11 amino acids.

This clonotype was observed a handful of times. This chain connects TRBV28 to TRBJ2-2; D may be TRBD2 (7 bases). V was trimmed by 6 bases and J by 5 bases, leaving 16 bases between them. The germline V gene encodes CDR1 MDHEN and CDR2 SYDVKM. The CDR3 runs to 15 residues. The CDR3 DNA is TGTGCCAGCAGCCCGCGGGGGCCCCTTACCGGGGAGCTGTTTTTT. Translation gives CASSPRGPLTGELFF.

This clonotype turned up a few times. CDR3 nucleotide sequence: TGCAGCGTTGATGCTGGACTAGCGGGACCAGATCCAACAGATACGCAGTATTTT. Amino acid sequence: CSVDAGLAGPDPTDTQYF. The chain links TRBV29-1 to TRBJ2-3; 12 bases agree with TRBD2. With V trimmed by 3 bases and J by 3 bases, 13 bases remained unmatched. Germline assignment: CDR1 SQVTM and CDR2 ANQGSEA. The CDR3 is 18 residues long.

About this clonotype: One end of the junction varies from germline; a read error may be responsible. This chain links TRBV7-2 with TRBJ2-3, with TRBD2 matching 9 bases. The germline CDR1 and CDR2 sequences are SGHTA and FQGNSA. The CDR3 consists of 15 residues. CDR3 loop: CASSIEREDRGTLYF. As DNA, the CDR3 is TGTGCCAGCAGCATTGAGCGGGAGGATCGGGGTACGCTGTATTTT.

The chain uses TRBV2 and TRBJ1-5; a possible D gene is TRBD1 (5 bases). CDR3 length: 17 residues. V dropped 6 bases and J dropped 0 bases, with 18 bases sitting between them. Germline lookup yields CDR1 SNHLY and CDR2 FYNNEI. This CDR3 reads CASRSGTGLYSNQPQHF. The CDR3 nucleotides read TGTGCCAGCAGATCCGGAACAGGTCTCTATAGCAATCAGCCCCAGCATTTT.

The CDR3 is CASSLEGTRNTGELFF. CDR3 in DNA: TGTGCCAGCAGCTTAGAAGGGACGAGGAACACCGGGGAGCTGTTTTTT. The V gene is TRBV11-3, the J gene TRBJ2-2, with D perhaps given as TRBD1 or TRBD2 (5 bases each). This CDR3 has 16 residues. Germline CDR1 and CDR2: SGHNT and YENEEA. V lost 0 bases to trimming and J lost 1 base, with 9 bases between them.

This clonotype was detected many times. This sequence joins TRBV28 and TRBJ2-4; tentatively, D is TRBD1 (6 bases). The germline V and J ends were trimmed by 6 bases and 6 bases, with 18 bases remaining between them. The germline V gene encodes CDR1 MDHEN and CDR2 SYDVKM. This CDR3 has 15 amino acids. The CDR3 DNA reads as TGTGCCAGCAGGACCACTACAGGGTTGGCAAACATTCAGTACTTC. It specifies CASRTTTGLANIQYF.

V usage is TRBV19 and J usage is TRBJ2-2; the match to TRBD1 covers 8 bases. Germline V gene sequence: CDR1 LNHDA, CDR2 SQIVND (reference sequence). This CDR3 spans 15 amino acids. J lost 6 bases, V lost 7 bases, and 10 bases had no gene match. The CDR3 sequence: CASKSAGGASGELFF. The CDR3 coding sequence is TGTGCCAGTAAATCGGCAGGGGGCGCGTCCGGGGAGCTGTTTTTT. Looking up the rest from reference TRBV19 and TRBJ2-2 gives the full variable domain: DGGITQSPKYLFRKEGQNVTLSCEQNLNHDAMYWYRQDPGQGLRLIYYSQIVNDFQKGDIAEGYSVSREKKESFPLTVTSAQKNPTAFYLCASKSAGGASGELFFGEGSRLTVL.

This sequence joins TRBV6-2 or TRBV6-3 and TRBJ2-7, with a tentative D call TRBD2 (7 bases). The CDR3 contains 15 residues. CDR1 and CDR2 from the germline V gene are MNHEY and SVGEGT. V lost 5 bases and J lost 2, with 16 bases in between. The CDR3 region has the DNA TGTGCCAGCAGTCCCCTGGGGGGGCTAACCTACGAGCAGTACTTC. Its protein is CASSPLGGLTYEQYF.

The chain couples TRBV11-2 to TRBJ2-1, with no clear D. The CDR3 contains 17 residues. The germline CDR1 and CDR2 sequences are SGHAT and FQNNGV. Trimming cost V 5 bases and J 6 bases, with 23 bases left between them. The DNA for the CDR3 is TGTGCCAGCAGCCCCCTTCTCATCCTCCGAAGCAGCAATGAGCAGTTCTTC. Its translation is CASSPLLILRSSNEQFF.

The CDR3 coding sequence is TGTGCCAGCAGTGGTAGACCCCACGAGCAGTACTTC. Translated: CASSGRPHEQYF. The genes are TRBV2 and TRBJ2-7; D ambiguous. CDR3 length equals 12 residues. V was cut by 4 bases and J by 5 bases, with 9 bases left in between. The germline V gene has CDR1 SNHLY and CDR2 FYNNEI.

This clonotype has a handful of counts. This rearrangement joins TRBV12-5 to TRBJ2-1; D not certain. Trimming cost V 0 bases and J 7 bases, with 4 bases left between them. The V gene's germline CDR1 is LGHNT and CDR2 FRNRAP. The CDR3 sequence is 12 residues long. The DNA of the CDR3 is TGTGCTAGTGGTTTGGTAGGGAATGAGCAGTTCTTC. This translates into CASGLVGNEQFF.

This clonotype was counted ten times or more. The rearrangement uses TRBV6-1 and TRBJ2-2; 8 bases line up with TRBD2. The CDR3 contains 15 residues. Looked up from germline, CDR1 is MNHNS and CDR2 is SASEGT. V shed 2 bases and J 7 bases; nucleotides not matched to a gene: 6. CDR3 sequence (DNA): TGTGCCAGCAGTGAAAGCGGGAGATTGAGCGGGGAGCTGTTTTTT. Protein sequence: CASSESGRLSGELFF.

The chain recombines TRBV11-2 with TRBJ1-2, with D unresolved. Trimming took off 4 bases at V and 8 bases at J, with 17 bases between the two ends. The CDR3 contains 14 residues. The V gene's germline CDR1 is SGHAT and CDR2 FQNNGV. The CDR3 DNA is TGTGCCAGCAGCTCCCGTGTGGGGTGGATGGGCTACACCTTC. Translation: CASSSRVGWMGYTF.

The table lists this clonotype with a few counts. The chain links TRBV20-1 to TRBJ1-5, with 7 bases matching TRBD1. V dropped 0 bases and J dropped 1; count of bases not matched to a gene: 9. There are 17 residues in the CDR3. Germline CDR1 DFQATT, CDR2 SNEGSKA (reference sequence). The CDR3 DNA sequence: TGCAGTGCTAGAGATGTGGCAGGGGGAGGGAGCAATCAGCCCCAGCATTTT. Protein sequence: CSARDVAGGGSNQPQHF.

This clonotype was detected a few times. The chain couples TRBV14 to TRBJ1-1; 7 positions agree with TRBD1. Germline V lookup: CDR1 SGHDN, CDR2 FVKESK. Trimming at V came to 4 bases and at J to 4 bases, leaving 6 bases not matched to a gene. CDR3 size: 14 residues. The CDR3 reads CASSPGQSGTEAFF. CDR3 DNA sequence: TGTGCCAGCAGCCCGGGACAGTCGGGCACTGAAGCTTTCTTT.

J is TRBJ2-3 and V is TRBV29-1; D not certain. The CDR3 is made up of 12 amino acids. CDR1 and CDR2 (germline): SQVTM, ANQGSEA. V shed 4 bases and J shed 1 base, with 6 bases lying between them. The CDR3 reads CSVVYGTDTQYF. The CDR3, as DNA: TGCAGCGTTGTCTATGGCACAGATACGCAGTATTTT.

This clonotype occurred many times. A read error may explain this, as a much larger clone is one base away. The chain is built from TRBV6-2 or TRBV6-3 and TRBJ2-3; no clear D. V shed 4 bases and J shed 4 bases, with 3 bases lying between them. The CDR3 is 11 residues long. Germline lookup yields CDR1 MNHEY and CDR2 SVGEGT. The CDR3 DNA follows: TGTGCCAGCAGTTGGGCAGATACGCAGTATTTT. It specifies CASSWADTQYF.

The chain combines TRBV6-5 with TRBJ1-2; unclear D gene. V lost 6 bases and J lost 8, with 16 bases in between. Germline lookup yields CDR1 MNHEY and CDR2 SVGAGI. The CDR3 length is 13 residues. As DNA, the CDR3 is TGTGCCAGCAGAGCGGACGGTACCCGGGGCTACACCTTC. Protein sequence: CASRADGTRGYTF.

J is TRBJ2-1 and V is TRBV18; the D gene is possibly TRBD1 (6 bases). This CDR3 has 14 residues. V lost 10 bases to trimming and J lost 3 bases, with 16 bases between them. Germline V gene lookup returns CDR1 KGHSH and CDR2 LQKENI. The CDR3, as DNA: TGTGCCACTACAGGACAGCCGATCTACAATGAGCAGTTCTTC. This encodes CATTGQPIYNEQFF.

This clonotype was seen many times. J is TRBJ2-7 and V is TRBV2; TRBD2 matches 14 bases. In germline, CDR1 is SNHLY, CDR2 FYNNEI. V was clipped by 9 bases and J by 8 bases; unmatched bases: 3. The CDR3 consists of 12 residues. The CDR3 loop reads CARGLAGGQQYF. The CDR3 DNA follows: TGTGCCAGAGGACTAGCGGGAGGACAGCAGTACTTC.

This clonotype appeared many times. The chain links TRBV7-9 to TRBJ2-5; D not certain. This CDR3 comprises 13 residues. Trimming removed 6 bases at V and 1 base at J, with 9 bases between. CDR1 is SEHNR and CDR2 is FQNEAQ in the germline V gene (reference sequence). The CDR3 DNA reads as TGTGCCAGCAGATACTACCTCCAAGAGACCCAGTACTTC. This translates into CASRYYLQETQYF. The whole variable domain, filled in from reference TRBV7-9 and TRBJ2-5, reads DTGVSQNPRHKITKRGQNVTFRCDPISEHNRLYWYRQTLGQGPEFLTYFQNEAQLEKSRLLSDRFSAERPKGSFSTLEIQRTEQGDSAMYLCASRYYLQETQYFGPGTRLLVL.

The sample holds many counts of this clonotype. The chain employs TRBV6-1 and TRBJ2-1; D remains ambiguous. CDR1 and CDR2 from the germline V gene are MNHNS and SASEGT. Deletions cut 5 bases from V and 5 bases from J, with 7 bases between. The CDR3 totals 12 residues. The CDR3 protein is CASSPRNNEQFF. The DNA for the CDR3 is TGTGCCAGCAGTCCCAGAAACAATGAGCAGTTCTTC.